Below, 17 T cell receptor beta chains from the same sample are listed, as sequenced in a study of T cells in localized non-small cell lung cancer. Profiling relied on immunoSEQ multiplex PCR, and the TCRdb table lists in-frame clones only, not all of them. The data hold about 82,000 clones, with around 81% observed a single time. Specimen: PBMCs, collected before any cancer treatment. The receptor set was obtained from a man aged 35 to 69 with stage II squamous cell lung carcinoma.

The CDR3 nucleotides are TGTGCCTGGAGAGAGGACCTACGAAGCACAGATACGCAGTATTTT. Its translation: CAWREDLRSTDTQYF. The chain has TRBV30 and TRBJ2-3; D is unresolved. Germline values: CDR1 GTSNPN, CDR2 SVGIG (reference sequence). Between the trimmed V and J ends, which lost 3 bases and 0 bases, there was a span of 13 bases. The CDR3 length is 15 residues.

This chain joins TRBV5-6 and TRBJ2-5, with TRBD2 matching 7 bases. This CDR3 region has 13 residues. The V segment lost 3 bases and the J segment 2 bases; nucleotides outside the gene matches: 1. The V gene's germline CDR1 is SGHDT and CDR2 YYEEEE. The CDR3 coding sequence is TGTGCCAGCAGCTGGGAGGGTCAAGAGACCCAGTACTTC. Protein product: CASSWEGQETQYF.

This sequence joins TRBV7-9 and TRBJ1-2, with 9 bases that match TRBD1. Germline V lookup: CDR1 SEHNR, CDR2 FQNEAQ (reference sequence). J lost 4 bases, V lost 1 base, and 10 bases had no gene match. The CDR3 covers 17 residues. CDR3 coding DNA: TGTGCCAGCAGCTTAGTTTCCGGGACAGGGAAGGGCTATGGCTACACCTTC. This sequence encodes CASSLVSGTGKGYGYTF.

V is TRBV7-9 and J is TRBJ1-3; TRBD1 might be the D (5 bases). This CDR3 region has 15 residues. The V end lost 5 bases, the J end lost 1 base, and 12 bases lay between the germline ends. From germline, CDR1 is SEHNR and CDR2 FQNEAQ (reference sequence). The CDR3 reads CASSPTGGSGNTIYF. CDR3 DNA: TGTGCCAGCAGCCCTACGGGGGGGTCTGGAAACACCATATATTTT.

The V and J genes are TRBV7-3 and TRBJ2-3; 7 nucleotides match TRBD2. J gave up 0 bases and V 5 bases, and 5 bases lay outside the gene matches. CDR3 length equals 15 residues. Germline V gives CDR1 SGHTA, CDR2 FQGTGA. CDR3 sequence reads: CASSPGGGSTDTQYF. The CDR3 nucleotides read TGTGCCAGCAGCCCCGGCGGGGGTAGCACAGATACGCAGTATTTT.

The V and J genes are TRBV7-8 and TRBJ2-1, with D perhaps TRBD1 (6 bases). The CDR3 runs 15 residues. Germline CDR1 reads SGHVS; CDR2 reads FQNEAQ. V gave up 1 base and J gave up 6 bases, with 13 bases separating them. The chain's CDR3 is CASSLDGQTLNEQFF. The CDR3 nucleotides are TGTGCCAGCAGCTTAGATGGACAGACCCTCAATGAGCAGTTCTTC.

V and J are TRBV7-9 and TRBJ2-3, with TRBD1 matching 8 bases. Germline CDR1 reads SEHNR; CDR2 reads FQNEAQ (reference sequence). With V trimmed by 4 bases and J by 0 bases, 9 bases remained unmatched. The CDR3 contains 17 residues. The CDR3 sequence is CASSSTRTGPSTDTQYF. The CDR3 DNA is TGTGCCAGCAGCTCTACCCGGACAGGGCCAAGCACAGATACGCAGTATTTT.

The chain has TRBV7-9 and TRBJ2-1, with no clear D. Trimming removed 2 bases from V and 4 bases from J, with 18 bases in between. The CDR3 is 17 amino acids. Germline values: CDR1 SEHNR, CDR2 FQNEAQ (reference sequence). The DNA for the CDR3 is TGTGCCAGCAGCTTACGTCCAAGGGTTTTCGGTTACAATGAGCAGTTCTTC. Its protein is CASSLRPRVFGYNEQFF.

The rearrangement joins TRBV5-1 to TRBJ2-2, with D perhaps assigned TRBD1 or TRBD2 (5 bases each). This CDR3 has 18 residues. V dropped 4 bases and J dropped 0 bases, with 19 bases sitting between them. CDR1 is SGHRS, CDR2 YFSETQ, per germline. CDR3 region: CASSQFPAGTTNTGELFF. In nucleotides, the CDR3 is TGCGCCAGCAGCCAATTCCCCGCAGGGACGACGAACACCGGGGAGCTGTTTTTT. The entire variable domain, with the rest obtained from reference TRBV5-1 and TRBJ2-2, is as follows: KAGVTQTPRYLIKTRGQQVTLSCSPISGHRSVSWYQQTPGQGLQFLFEYFSETQRNKGNFPGRFSGRQFSNSRSEMNVSTLELGDSALYLCASSQFPAGTTNTGELFFGEGSRLTVL.

This chain uses TRBV10-3 with TRBJ2-2, with TRBD2 as a possible D gene (6 bases). The germline gives CDR1 ENHRY, CDR2 SYGVKD. The CDR3 consists of 16 residues. Trimming shortened V by 2 bases and J by 3 bases, and 13 bases separated the two germline ends. The CDR3 sequence is CAISERGGEDTGELFF. DNA for the CDR3: TGTGCCATCAGTGAGAGGGGCGGGGAGGACACCGGGGAGCTGTTTTTT.

The chain uses TRBV4-1 and TRBJ1-6; possibly TRBD1 for D (6 bases). V lost 0 bases to trimming and J lost 8 bases, with 20 bases between them. The CDR3 is 18 amino acids. Germline values: CDR1 MGHRA, CDR2 YSYEKL. The CDR3 reads CASSQDPANTGPDSPLHF. Here the CDR3 DNA reads TGCGCCAGCAGCCAAGATCCCGCAAACACAGGGCCCGATTCACCCCTCCACTTT.

V gene TRBV18 combines with J gene TRBJ2-3; 12 bases map to TRBD2. Germline V gives CDR1 KGHSH, CDR2 LQKENI. The CDR3 sequence is 16 residues long. V trimming: 4 bases; J trimming: 8 bases; junction bases outside the gene matches: 10. CDR3 bases: TGTGCCAGCTCACGACGGACTAGCGGGGAGCGGGGTACGCAGTATTTT. The encoded protein is CASSRRTSGERGTQYF.

The chain uses TRBV27 and TRBJ2-2, with TRBD2 as a possible D gene (5 bases). The CDR3 covers 16 residues. The V gene's germline CDR1 is MNHEY and CDR2 SMNVEV (reference sequence). V was clipped by 6 bases and J by 2 bases, with 16 bases between them. CDR3 residues: CASSRRPGINTGELFF. CDR3 sequence (DNA): TGTGCCAGCAGCCGCAGGCCCGGGATAAACACCGGGGAGCTGTTTTTT.

The chain couples TRBV6-5 to TRBJ2-7, with D perhaps TRBD2 (5 bases). Germline V gene lookup returns CDR1 MNHEY and CDR2 SVGAGI. This CDR3 has 13 amino acids. V was pared by 6 bases and J by 6 bases, with 15 bases between. Here the CDR3 reads CASRLGPAGEQYF. DNA for the CDR3: TGTGCCAGCAGACTAGGTCCAGCAGGCGAGCAGTACTTC.

V gene TRBV6-5 combines with J gene TRBJ2-6, with a tentative D call TRBD1 (5 bases). This CDR3 spans 15 amino acids. Trimming removed 6 bases from V and 2 bases from J, with 11 bases in between. Germline lookup yields CDR1 MNHEY and CDR2 SVGAGI. The CDR3 DNA sequence: TGTGCCAGCAGCCGAAGGGGCGCTGGGGCCAACGTCCTGACTTTC. It specifies CASSRRGAGANVLTF.

The chain combines TRBV7-9 with TRBJ2-1; no reliable D call. The CDR3 is made up of 12 amino acids. Germline CDR1 is SEHNR and CDR2 is FQNEAQ (reference sequence). The V gene lost 5 bases and the J gene lost 9 bases, with 11 bases spanning the gap. As DNA, the CDR3 is TGTGCCAGCAGCCCGGGCCTCAGTGAGCAGTTCTTC. Amino acid sequence: CASSPGLSEQFF. Supplemented by reference TRBV7-9 and TRBJ2-1, the full variable domain reads DTGVSQNPRHKITKRGQNVTFRCDPISEHNRLYWYRQTLGQGPEFLTYFQNEAQLEKSRLLSDRFSAERPKGSFSTLEIQRTEQGDSAMYLCASSPGLSEQFFGPGTRLTVL.

The chain combines TRBV28 with TRBJ1-2; D is possibly TRBD1 (6 bases). The germline V and J ends were trimmed by 2 bases and 10 bases, with 17 bases remaining between them. The CDR3 has 14 amino acids. Germline-derived CDR1 and CDR2 are MDHEN and SYDVKM. CDR3 residues: CASSLPQGFLAYTF. DNA of the CDR3: TGTGCCAGCAGTTTACCCCAGGGGTTTCTTGCCTACACCTTC.